These 11 T cell receptor beta chains share one sample of origin, sequenced in a study of CD8+CD57+ T cells in acquired aplastic anemia. The use of genomic DNA as template underpinned the TCR beta VDJ and CDR3 profiling. MiXCR, applied by TCRdb to the reads, yields one record per CDR3 protein. The top ten clones hold roughly 2% of a sample with 150,000 to 200,000 distinct CDR3 sequences, around half of them seen once. Selection for sequencing was limited to patients who had shown CD8+CD57+ cell expansion by flow cytometry. The sequencing input was sorted CD4+, CD8+, or CD8+CD57+ T cells (not recorded which) from PBMCs. The receptor set was obtained from a human donor with aplastic anemia.

V gene TRBV29-1 combines with J gene TRBJ2-7; D is possibly TRBD1 or TRBD2 (5 bases each). CDR3 length equals 12 residues. Germline V gene sequence: CDR1 SQVTM, CDR2 ANQGSEA. The CDR3 DNA reads as TGCAGGCCCCGGGACCCCCTCTACGAGCAGTACTTC. The encoded protein is CRPRDPLYEQYF.

This clonotype was counted ten times or more. The genes are TRBV9 and TRBJ2-3, with TRBD2 as a possible D gene (7 bases). Germline CDR1 and CDR2: SGDLS and YYNGEE. This CDR3 region has 17 residues. The V end was cut by 6 bases, the J end by 0 bases, with 20 bases between. For the CDR3, the DNA is TGTGCCAGCACCAAAGGGGCGGGGGCACCTAGCACAGATACGCAGTATTTT. This gives the protein CASTKGAGAPSTDTQYF.

The V and J genes are TRBV19 and TRBJ1-1, with D maybe TRBD1 (6 bases). Trimming removed 7 bases at V and 3 bases at J, with 9 bases between. This CDR3 is 12 amino acids long. Germline V gives CDR1 LNHDA, CDR2 SQIVND (reference sequence). This CDR3 is CASKDSYTEAFF. The CDR3 coding sequence is TGTGCCAGTAAGGACAGCTACACTGAAGCTTTCTTT.

Turning to this clonotype: A much larger clone lies one base from this, so it may be a read error. This chain uses TRBV5-1 with TRBJ2-3; unclear D gene. The CDR3 is made up of 13 amino acids. Trimming left V 0 bases short and J 9 bases short, with 11 bases between. CDR1 SGHRS and CDR2 YFSETQ come from the germline V gene. For the CDR3, the DNA is TGCGCCAGCAGCTTGGATGCTCAGTCCACGCAGTATTTT. It specifies CASSLDAQSTQYF.

This clonotype showed up just once. This rearrangement joins TRBV12-3 or TRBV12-4 to TRBJ1-6; 8 bases map to TRBD1. V shed 7 bases and J 10 bases; nucleotides not matched to a gene: 9. The length of the CDR3 is 14 residues. As DNA, the CDR3 is TGTGCCAGCACCCAGGGGGCGGGCGGATCACCCCTCCACTTT. This codes for CASTQGAGGSPLHF.

The rearrangement joins TRBV7-6 to TRBJ2-7, with 11 bases fitting TRBD2. Germline V gives CDR1 SGHVS, CDR2 FNYEAQ. The CDR3 sequence is 14 residues long. With 6 bases clipped from V and 5 bases from J, the junction kept 6 bases outside the gene matches. The CDR3 sequence: CASRPSGLADEQYF. In DNA form, the CDR3 reads TGTGCCAGCAGGCCGTCGGGACTAGCGGACGAGCAGTACTTC.

This clonotype appeared many times. The J gene is TRBJ1-4, the V gene TRBV20-1, with 7 bases matching TRBD1. Trimming cost V 0 bases and J 7 bases; bases outside gene matches: 5. Germline lookup yields CDR1 DFQATT and CDR2 SNEGSKA (reference sequence). CDR3 length: 14 amino acids. The CDR3 protein is CSARDDRVSEKLFF. DNA for the CDR3: TGCAGTGCTAGAGACGACAGGGTGTCTGAAAAACTGTTTTTT.

The chain is built from TRBV7-1 and TRBJ1-6; no reliable D call. TRBV7-1 is flagged as an ORF with uncertain function. This CDR3 spans 18 amino acids. Trimming took 5 bases from V and 5 from J, leaving 22 bases between them. CDR3 sequence: CASSLNPPGLQNNSPLHF. The CDR3 DNA follows: TGTGCCAGCAGCCTTAACCCCCCAGGACTACAGAATAATTCACCCCTCCACTTT.

This clonotype was counted at least ten times. The chain employs TRBV5-4 and TRBJ1-2, with D unclear. The germline CDR1 and CDR2 sequences are SGHNT and YYREEE (reference sequence). The CDR3 has 13 amino acids. Trimming pared 4 bases from V and 6 bases from J, leaving 13 bases between. The CDR3 nucleotides are TGTGCCAGCAGCCGCTGGGGTTCCGATGGCTACACCTTC. It translates to CASSRWGSDGYTF. Complete variable domain (other parts from reference TRBV5-4 and TRBJ1-2): ETGVTQSPTHLIKTRGQQVTLRCSSQSGHNTVSWYQQALGQGPQFIFQYYREEENGRGNFPPRFSGLQFPNYSSELNVNALELDDSALYLCASSRWGSDGYTFGSGTRLTVV.

This clonotype was seen ten or more times. The chain has TRBV6-5 and TRBJ1-2; D gene unclear. The CDR3 is 15 residues long. Germline V gene lookup returns CDR1 MNHEY and CDR2 SVGAGI. Trimming took 4 bases from V and 8 from J, leaving 20 bases between them. The CDR3: CASSLITGEGGGYTF. For the CDR3, the DNA is TGTGCCAGCAGTTTAATCACTGGTGAGGGCGGCGGCTACACCTTC.

The chain links TRBV19 to TRBJ2-1; TRBD1 matches at 9 bases. J lost 3 bases, V lost 11 bases, and 8 bases had no gene match. Germline V gives CDR1 LNHDA, CDR2 SQIVND (reference sequence). CDR3 size: 14 residues. The CDR3 coding sequence is TGTGCCTGCTGCGGGACAGGGATCTACAATGAGCAGTTCTTC. Residues: CACCGTGIYNEQFF.